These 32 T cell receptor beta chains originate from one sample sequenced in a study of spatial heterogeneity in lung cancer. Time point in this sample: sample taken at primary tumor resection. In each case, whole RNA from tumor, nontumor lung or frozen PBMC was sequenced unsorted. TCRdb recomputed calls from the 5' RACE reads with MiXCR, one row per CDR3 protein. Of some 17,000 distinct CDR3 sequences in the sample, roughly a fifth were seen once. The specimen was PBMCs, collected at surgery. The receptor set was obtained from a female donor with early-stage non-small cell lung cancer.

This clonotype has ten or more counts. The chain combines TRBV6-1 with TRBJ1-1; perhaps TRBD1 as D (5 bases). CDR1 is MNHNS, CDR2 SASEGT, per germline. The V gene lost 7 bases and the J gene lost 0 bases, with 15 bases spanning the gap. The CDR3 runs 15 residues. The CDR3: CASKGRVSVNTEAFF. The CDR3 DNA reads TGTGCCAGCAAGGGGCGGGTTTCGGTGAACACTGAAGCTTTCTTT.

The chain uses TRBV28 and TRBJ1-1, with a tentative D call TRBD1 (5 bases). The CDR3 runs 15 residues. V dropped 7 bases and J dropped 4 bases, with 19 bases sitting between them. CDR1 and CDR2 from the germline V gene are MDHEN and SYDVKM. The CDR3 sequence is CASNPAGGGTTEAFF. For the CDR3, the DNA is TGTGCCAGCAACCCCGCGGGCGGAGGGACCACTGAAGCTTTCTTT.

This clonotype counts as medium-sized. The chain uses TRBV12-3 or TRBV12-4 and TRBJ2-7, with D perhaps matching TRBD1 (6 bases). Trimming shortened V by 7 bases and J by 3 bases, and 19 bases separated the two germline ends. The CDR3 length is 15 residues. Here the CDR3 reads CASTVQGLDDYEQYF. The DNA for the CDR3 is TGTGCCAGCACCGTACAGGGCCTAGATGACTACGAGCAGTACTTC.

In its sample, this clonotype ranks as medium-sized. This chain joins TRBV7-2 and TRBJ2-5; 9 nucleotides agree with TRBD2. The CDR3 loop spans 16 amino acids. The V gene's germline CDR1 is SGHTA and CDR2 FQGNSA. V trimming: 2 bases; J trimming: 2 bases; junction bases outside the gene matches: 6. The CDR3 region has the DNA TGTGCCAGCAGCTTATTTAGCGGGAGTTCACAAGAGACCCAGTACTTC. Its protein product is CASSLFSGSSQETQYF.

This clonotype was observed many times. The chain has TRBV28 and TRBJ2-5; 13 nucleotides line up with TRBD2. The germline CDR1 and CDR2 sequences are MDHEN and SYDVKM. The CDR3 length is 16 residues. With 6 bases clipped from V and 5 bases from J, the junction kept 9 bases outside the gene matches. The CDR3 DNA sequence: TGTGCCAGCAGACCCTGGGGACTAGCGGGAAGGGAGACCCAGTACTTC. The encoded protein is CASRPWGLAGRETQYF.

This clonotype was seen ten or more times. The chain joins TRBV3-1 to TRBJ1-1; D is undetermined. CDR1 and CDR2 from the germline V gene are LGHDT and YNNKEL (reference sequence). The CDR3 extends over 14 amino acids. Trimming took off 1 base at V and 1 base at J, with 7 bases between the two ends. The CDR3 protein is CASSQGSGNTEAFF. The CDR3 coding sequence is TGTGCCAGCAGCCAAGGTTCCGGGAACACTGAAGCTTTCTTT. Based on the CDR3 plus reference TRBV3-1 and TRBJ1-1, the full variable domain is DTAVSQTPKYLVTQMGNDKSIKCEQNLGHDTMYWYKQDSKKFLKIMFSYNNKELIINETVPNRFSPKSPDKAHLNLHINSLELGDSAVYFCASSQGSGNTEAFFGQGTRLTVV.

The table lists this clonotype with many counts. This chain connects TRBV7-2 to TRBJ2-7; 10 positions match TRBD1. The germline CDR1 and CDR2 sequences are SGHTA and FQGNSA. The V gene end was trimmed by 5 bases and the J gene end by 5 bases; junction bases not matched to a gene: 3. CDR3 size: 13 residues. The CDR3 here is CASSHGTGDEQYF. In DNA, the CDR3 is TGTGCCAGCAGCCACGGGACAGGGGACGAGCAGTACTTC.

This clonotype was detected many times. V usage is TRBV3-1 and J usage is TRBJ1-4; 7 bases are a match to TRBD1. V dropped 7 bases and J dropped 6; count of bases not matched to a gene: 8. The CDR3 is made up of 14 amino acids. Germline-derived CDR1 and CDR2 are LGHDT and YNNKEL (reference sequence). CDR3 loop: CASNPRQGDEKLFF. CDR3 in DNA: TGTGCCAGCAACCCTCGACAGGGCGATGAAAAACTGTTTTTT.

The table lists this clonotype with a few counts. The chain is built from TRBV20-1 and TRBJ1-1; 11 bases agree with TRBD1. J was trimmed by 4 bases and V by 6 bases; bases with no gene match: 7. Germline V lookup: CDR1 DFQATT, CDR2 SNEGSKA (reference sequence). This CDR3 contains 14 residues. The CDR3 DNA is TGCAGTGCCCTCGGACAGGGGGCAGTCACTGAAGCTTTCTTT. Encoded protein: CSALGQGAVTEAFF.

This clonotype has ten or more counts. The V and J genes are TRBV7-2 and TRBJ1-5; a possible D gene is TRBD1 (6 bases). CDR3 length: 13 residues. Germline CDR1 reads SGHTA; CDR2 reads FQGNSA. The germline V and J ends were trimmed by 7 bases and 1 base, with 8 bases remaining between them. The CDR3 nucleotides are TGTGCCAGCAACCAGGGGAGCAATCAGCCCCAGCATTTT. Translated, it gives CASNQGSNQPQHF.

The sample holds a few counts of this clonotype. The CDR3 nucleotides are TGTGCCAGCAGCCCTTCCCCGCAGGGCCAGTTGGCGTCTGAAGCTTTCTTT. Protein product: CASSPSPQGQLASEAFF. The chain links TRBV13 to TRBJ1-1; the D gene is possibly TRBD1 (5 bases). V lost 5 bases to trimming and J lost 6 bases, with 25 bases between them. The CDR3 spans 17 residues. Germline V lookup: CDR1 PRHDT, CDR2 FYEKMQ (reference sequence).

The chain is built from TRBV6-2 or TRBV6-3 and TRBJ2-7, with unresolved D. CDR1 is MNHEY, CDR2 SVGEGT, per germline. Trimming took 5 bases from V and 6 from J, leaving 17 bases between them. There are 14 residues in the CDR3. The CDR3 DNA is TGTGCCAGCAGTGGGAAAGAGAAACTAAGCGAGCAGTACGTC. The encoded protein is CASSGKEKLSEQYV.

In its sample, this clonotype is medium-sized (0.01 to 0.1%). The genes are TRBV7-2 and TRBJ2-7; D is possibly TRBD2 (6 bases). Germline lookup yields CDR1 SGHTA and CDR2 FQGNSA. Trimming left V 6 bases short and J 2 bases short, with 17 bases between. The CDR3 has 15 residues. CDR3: CASSLRQRATYEQYF. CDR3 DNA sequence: TGTGCCAGCAGTTTAAGACAGCGGGCAACCTACGAGCAGTACTTC.

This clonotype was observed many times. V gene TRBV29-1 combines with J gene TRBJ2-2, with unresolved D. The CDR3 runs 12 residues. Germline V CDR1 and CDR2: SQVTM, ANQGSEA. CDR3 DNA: TGCAGTGCTACCCTTAACACCGGGGAGCTGTTTTTT. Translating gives CSATLNTGELFF.

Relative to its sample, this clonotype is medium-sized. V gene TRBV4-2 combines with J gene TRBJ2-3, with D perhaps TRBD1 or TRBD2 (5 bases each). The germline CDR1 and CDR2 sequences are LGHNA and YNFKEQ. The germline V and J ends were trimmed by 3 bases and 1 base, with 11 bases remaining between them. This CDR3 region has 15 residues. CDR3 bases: TGTGCCAGCAGCCACAGGGAGAGGGGCACAGATACGCAGTATTTT. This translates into CASSHRERGTDTQYF.

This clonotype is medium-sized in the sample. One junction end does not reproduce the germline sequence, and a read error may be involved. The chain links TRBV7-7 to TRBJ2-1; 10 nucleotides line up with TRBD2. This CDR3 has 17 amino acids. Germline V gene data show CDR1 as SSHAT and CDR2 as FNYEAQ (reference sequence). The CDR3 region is CASSLGPGEREGSEQFF. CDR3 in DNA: TGTGCTAGCAGCTTAGGTCCTGGAGAGCGGGAGGGTAGTGAGCAGTTCTTC.

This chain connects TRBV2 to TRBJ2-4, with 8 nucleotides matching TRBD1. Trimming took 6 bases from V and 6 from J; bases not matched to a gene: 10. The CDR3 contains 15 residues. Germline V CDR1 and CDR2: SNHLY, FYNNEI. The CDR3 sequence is CASRVTDTGGNIQYF. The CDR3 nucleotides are TGTGCCAGCAGGGTCACCGATACAGGGGGAAACATTCAGTACTTC.

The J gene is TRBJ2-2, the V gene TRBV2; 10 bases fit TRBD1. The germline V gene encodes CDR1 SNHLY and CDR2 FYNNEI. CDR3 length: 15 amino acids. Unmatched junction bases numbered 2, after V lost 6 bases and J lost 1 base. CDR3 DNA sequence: TGTGCCAGCAGGGGGACAGGGGTGAACACCGGGGAGCTGTTTTTT. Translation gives CASRGTGVNTGELFF.

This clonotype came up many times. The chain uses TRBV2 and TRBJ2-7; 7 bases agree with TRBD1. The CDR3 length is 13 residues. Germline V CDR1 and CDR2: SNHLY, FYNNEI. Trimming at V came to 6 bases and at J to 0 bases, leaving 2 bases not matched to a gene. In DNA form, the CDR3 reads TGTGCCAGCAGGACAGGGCCCTCCTACGAGCAGTACTTC. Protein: CASRTGPSYEQYF.

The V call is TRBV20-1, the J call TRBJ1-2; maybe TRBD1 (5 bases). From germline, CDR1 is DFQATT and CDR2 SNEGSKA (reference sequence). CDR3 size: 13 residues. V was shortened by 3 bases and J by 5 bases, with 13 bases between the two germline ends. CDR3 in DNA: TGCAGTGCTAGGAAACGAGGGGATTATGGCTACACCTTC. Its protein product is CSARKRGDYGYTF.

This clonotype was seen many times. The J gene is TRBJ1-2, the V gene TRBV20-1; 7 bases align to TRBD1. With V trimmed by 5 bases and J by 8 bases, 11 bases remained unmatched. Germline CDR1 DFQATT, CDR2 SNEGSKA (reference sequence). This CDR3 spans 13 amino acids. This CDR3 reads CSASLPRDSGYTF. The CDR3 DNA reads TGCAGTGCTTCCCTTCCTCGGGACAGCGGCTACACCTTC.

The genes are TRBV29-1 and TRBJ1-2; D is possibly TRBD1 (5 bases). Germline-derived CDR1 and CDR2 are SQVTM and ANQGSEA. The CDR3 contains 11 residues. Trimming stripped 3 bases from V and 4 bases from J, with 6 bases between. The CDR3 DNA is TGCAGCGTTGACGACAGCTATGGCTACACCTTC. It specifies CSVDDSYGYTF.

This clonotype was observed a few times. This CDR3 reads CSARGGTANTGELFF. CDR3 nucleotide sequence: TGCAGTGCTAGAGGGGGGACAGCGAACACCGGGGAGCTGTTTTTT. The chain uses TRBV20-1 and TRBJ2-2; TRBD1 aligns across 7 bases. The CDR3 loop spans 15 amino acids. Unmatched junction bases numbered 2, after V lost 1 base and J lost 0 bases. The germline V gene encodes CDR1 DFQATT and CDR2 SNEGSKA (reference sequence).

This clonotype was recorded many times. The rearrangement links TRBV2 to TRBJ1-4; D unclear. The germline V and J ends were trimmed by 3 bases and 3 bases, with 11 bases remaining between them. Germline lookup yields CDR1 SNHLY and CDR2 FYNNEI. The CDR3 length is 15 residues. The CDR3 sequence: CASSDGGLANEKLFF. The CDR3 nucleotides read TGTGCCAGCAGTGACGGCGGGTTGGCTAATGAAAAACTGTTTTTT.

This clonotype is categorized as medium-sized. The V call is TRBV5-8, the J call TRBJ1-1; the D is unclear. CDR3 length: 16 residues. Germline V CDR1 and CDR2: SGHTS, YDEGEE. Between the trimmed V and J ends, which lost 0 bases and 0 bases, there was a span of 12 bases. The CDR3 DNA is TGTGCCAGCAGCTTGGTGGGCCGCTATTTGAACACTGAAGCTTTCTTT. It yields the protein CASSLVGRYLNTEAFF.

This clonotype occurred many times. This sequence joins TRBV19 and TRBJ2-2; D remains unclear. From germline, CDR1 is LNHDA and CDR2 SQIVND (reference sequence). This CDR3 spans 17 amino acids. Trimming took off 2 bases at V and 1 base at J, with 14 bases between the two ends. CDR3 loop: CASSITHSEMNTGELFF. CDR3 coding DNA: TGTGCCAGTAGTATAACACACTCTGAGATGAACACCGGGGAGCTGTTTTTT.

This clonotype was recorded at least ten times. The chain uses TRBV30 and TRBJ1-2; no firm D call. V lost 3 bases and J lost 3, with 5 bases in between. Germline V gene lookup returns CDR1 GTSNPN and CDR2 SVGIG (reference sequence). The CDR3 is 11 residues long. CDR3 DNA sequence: TGTGCCTGGAGCCGGGACTATGGCTACACCTTC. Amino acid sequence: CAWSRDYGYTF.

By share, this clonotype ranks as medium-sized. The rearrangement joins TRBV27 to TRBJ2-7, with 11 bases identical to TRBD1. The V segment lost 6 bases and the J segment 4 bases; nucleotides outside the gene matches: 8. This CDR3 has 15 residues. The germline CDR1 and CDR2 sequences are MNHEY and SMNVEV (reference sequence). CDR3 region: CASRRTGTGGYEQYF. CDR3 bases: TGTGCCAGCAGGAGAACCGGGACAGGGGGTTACGAGCAGTACTTC.

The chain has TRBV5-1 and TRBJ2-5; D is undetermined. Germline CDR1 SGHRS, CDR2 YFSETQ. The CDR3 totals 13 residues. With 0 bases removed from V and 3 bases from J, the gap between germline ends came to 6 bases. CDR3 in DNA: TGCGCCAGCAGCTTGGCGGGTAAAGAGACCCAGTACTTC. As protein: CASSLAGKETQYF.

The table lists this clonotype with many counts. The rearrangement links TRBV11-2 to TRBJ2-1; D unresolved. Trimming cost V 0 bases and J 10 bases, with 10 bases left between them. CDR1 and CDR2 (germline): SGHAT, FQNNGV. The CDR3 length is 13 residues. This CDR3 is CASSLDFFGEQFF. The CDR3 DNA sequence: TGTGCCAGCAGCTTAGATTTTTTCGGGGAGCAGTTCTTC.

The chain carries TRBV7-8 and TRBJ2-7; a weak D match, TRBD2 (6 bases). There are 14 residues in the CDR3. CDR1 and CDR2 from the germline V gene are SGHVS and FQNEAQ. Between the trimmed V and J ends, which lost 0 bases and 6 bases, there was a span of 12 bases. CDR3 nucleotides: TGTGCCAGCAGCTTAGCCAGACTAGTCTCCGAGCAGTACTTC. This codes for CASSLARLVSEQYF.

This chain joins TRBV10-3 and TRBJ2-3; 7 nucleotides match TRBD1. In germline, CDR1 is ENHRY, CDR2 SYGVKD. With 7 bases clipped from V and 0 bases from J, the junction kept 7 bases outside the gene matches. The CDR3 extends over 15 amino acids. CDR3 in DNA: TGTGCCATCATGGTGGACAGGACTAGCACAGATACGCAGTATTTT. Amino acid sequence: CAIMVDRTSTDTQYF.